This TCR beta chain was documented in a study of blood T cell repertoires in COVID-19. Study members were between roughly 18 and 89 years old and lived in fewer than 30 US regions. In assigning cohorts, the study relied on participant-reported clinical history. CDR1 is SGHVS and CDR2 is FNYEAQ in the germline V gene. V was trimmed by 5 bases and J by 0 bases, leaving 10 bases between them. There are 14 residues in the CDR3. Produced via immunoSEQ multiplex PCR; TCRdb's table is partial and in-frame only. The sample includes 150,000 to 200,000 clones, about 80% of them seen just once. The sequencing sample was made of PBMCs or T cells enriched from blood (not recorded which). This TCR was recovered from a man aged 50-59 years who had recovered from COVID-19. The chain has TRBV7-6 and TRBJ2-5, with D uncertain. The CDR3 spells CASSLIYDQETQYF. CDR3 coding DNA: TGTGCCAGCAGCCTTATATATGACCAAGAGACCCAGTACTTC.